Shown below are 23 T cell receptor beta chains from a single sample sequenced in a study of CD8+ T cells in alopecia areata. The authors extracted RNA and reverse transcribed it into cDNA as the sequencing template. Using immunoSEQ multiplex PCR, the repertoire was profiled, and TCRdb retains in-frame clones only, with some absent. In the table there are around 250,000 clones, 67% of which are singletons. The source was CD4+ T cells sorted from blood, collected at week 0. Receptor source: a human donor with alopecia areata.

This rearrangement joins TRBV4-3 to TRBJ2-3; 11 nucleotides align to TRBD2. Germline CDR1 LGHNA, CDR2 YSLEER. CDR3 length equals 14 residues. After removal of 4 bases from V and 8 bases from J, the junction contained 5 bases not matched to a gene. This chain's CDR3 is CASSPSGGFVTQYF. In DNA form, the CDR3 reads TGCGCCAGCAGCCCTAGCGGGGGGTTTGTTACGCAGTATTTT.

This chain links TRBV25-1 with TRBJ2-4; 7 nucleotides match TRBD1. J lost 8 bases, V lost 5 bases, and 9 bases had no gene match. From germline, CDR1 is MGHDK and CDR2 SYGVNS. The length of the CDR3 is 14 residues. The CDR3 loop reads CASSTDRVGDIQYF. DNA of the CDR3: TGTGCCAGCAGTACCGACAGGGTCGGGGACATTCAGTACTTC. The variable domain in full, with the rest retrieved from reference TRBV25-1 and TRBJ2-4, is EADIYQTPRYLVIGTGKKITLECSQTMGHDKMYWYQQDPGMELHLIHYSYGVNSTEKGDLSSESTVSRIRTEHFPLTLESARPSHTSQYLCASSTDRVGDIQYFGAGTRLSVL.

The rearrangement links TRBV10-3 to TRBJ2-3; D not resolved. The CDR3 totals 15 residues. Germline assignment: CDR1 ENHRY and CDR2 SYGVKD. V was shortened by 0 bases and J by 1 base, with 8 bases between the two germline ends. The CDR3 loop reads CAISESTPGTDTQYF. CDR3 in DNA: TGTGCCATCAGTGAGTCAACCCCAGGCACAGATACGCAGTATTTT.

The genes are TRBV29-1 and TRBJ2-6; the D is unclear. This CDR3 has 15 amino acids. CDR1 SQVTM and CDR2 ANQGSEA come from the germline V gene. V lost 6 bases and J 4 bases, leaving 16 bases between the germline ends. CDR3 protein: CSVSTPYPGANVLTF. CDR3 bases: TGCAGCGTATCGACCCCGTACCCCGGGGCCAACGTCCTGACTTTC.

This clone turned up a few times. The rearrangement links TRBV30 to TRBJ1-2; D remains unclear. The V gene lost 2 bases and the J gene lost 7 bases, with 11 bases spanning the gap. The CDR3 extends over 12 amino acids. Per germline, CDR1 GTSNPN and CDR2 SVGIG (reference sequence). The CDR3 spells CAWSLPPAGYTF. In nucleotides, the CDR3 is TGTGCCTGGAGTCTACCCCCTGCTGGCTACACCTTC.

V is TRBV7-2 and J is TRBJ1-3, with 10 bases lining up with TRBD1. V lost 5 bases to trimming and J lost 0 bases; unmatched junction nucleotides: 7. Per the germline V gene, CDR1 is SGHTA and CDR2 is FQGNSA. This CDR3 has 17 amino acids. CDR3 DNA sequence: TGTGCCAGCAGCCCGAAGGGGACAGGGGACTCTGGAAACACCATATATTTT. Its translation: CASSPKGTGDSGNTIYF. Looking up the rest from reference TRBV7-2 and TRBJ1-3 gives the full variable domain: GAGVSQSPSNKVTEKGKDVELRCDPISGHTALYWYRQSLGQGLEFLIYFQGNSAPDKSGLPSDRFSAERTGGSVSTLTIQRTQQEDSAVYLCASSPKGTGDSGNTIYFGEGSWLTVV.

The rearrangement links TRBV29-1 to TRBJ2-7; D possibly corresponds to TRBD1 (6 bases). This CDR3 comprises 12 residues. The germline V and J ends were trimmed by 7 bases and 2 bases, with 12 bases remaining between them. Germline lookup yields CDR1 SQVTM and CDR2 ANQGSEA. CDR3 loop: CSAKTGPYEQYF. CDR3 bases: TGCAGCGCCAAGACAGGACCCTACGAGCAGTACTTC.

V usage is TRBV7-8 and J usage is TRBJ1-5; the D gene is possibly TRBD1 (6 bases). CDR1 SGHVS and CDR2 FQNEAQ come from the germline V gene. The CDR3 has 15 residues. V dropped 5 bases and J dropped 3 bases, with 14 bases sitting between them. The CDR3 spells CASSPGAAFNQPQHF. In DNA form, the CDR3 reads TGTGCCAGCAGCCCGGGGGCAGCTTTCAATCAGCCCCAGCATTTT.

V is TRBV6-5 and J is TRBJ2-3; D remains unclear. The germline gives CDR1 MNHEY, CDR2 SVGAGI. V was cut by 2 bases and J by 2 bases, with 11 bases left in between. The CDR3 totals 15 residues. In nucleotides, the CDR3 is TGTGCCAGCAGTTACAGCTCTGCGCCCACAGATACGCAGTATTTT. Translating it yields CASSYSSAPTDTQYF.

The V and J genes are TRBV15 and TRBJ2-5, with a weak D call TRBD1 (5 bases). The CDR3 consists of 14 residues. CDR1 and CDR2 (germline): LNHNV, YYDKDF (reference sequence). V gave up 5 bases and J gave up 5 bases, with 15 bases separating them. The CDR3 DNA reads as TGTGCCACCAGCTCGCCAACGACAGTGGAGACCCAGTACTTC. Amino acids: CATSSPTTVETQYF.

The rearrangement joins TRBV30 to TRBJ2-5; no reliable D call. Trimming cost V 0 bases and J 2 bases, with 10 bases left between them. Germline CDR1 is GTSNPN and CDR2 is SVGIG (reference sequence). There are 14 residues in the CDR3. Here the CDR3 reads CAWSVSWQQETQYF. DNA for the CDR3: TGTGCCTGGAGTGTAAGTTGGCAGCAAGAGACCCAGTACTTC. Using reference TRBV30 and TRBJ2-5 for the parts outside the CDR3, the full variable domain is SQTIHQWPATLVQPVGSPLSLECTVEGTSNPNLYWYRQAAGRGLQLLFYSVGIGQISSEVPQNLSASRPQDRQFILSSKKLLLSDSGFYLCAWSVSWQQETQYFGPGTRLLVL.

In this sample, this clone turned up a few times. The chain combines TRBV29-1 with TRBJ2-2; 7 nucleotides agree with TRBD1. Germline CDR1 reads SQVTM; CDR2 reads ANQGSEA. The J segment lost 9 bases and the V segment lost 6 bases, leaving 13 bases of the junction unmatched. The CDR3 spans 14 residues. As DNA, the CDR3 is TGCAGCGTCACAAACAGGGGAAGAGAGTGGGAGCTGTTTTTT. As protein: CSVTNRGREWELFF.

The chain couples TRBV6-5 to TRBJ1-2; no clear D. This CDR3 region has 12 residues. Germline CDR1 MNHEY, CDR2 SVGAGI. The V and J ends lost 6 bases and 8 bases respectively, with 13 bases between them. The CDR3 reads CASSPNIGGYTF. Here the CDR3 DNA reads TGTGCCAGCAGCCCGAACATAGGGGGCTACACCTTC.

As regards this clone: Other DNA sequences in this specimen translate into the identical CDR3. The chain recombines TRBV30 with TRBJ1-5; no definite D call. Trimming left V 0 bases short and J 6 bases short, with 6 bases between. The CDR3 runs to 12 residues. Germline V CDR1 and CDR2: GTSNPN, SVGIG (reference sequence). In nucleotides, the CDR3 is TGTGCCTGGAGTGTACGGGGTCAGCCCCAGCATTTT. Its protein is CAWSVRGQPQHF.

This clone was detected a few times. The CDR3 is CAWSVNSGYTEAFF. Written as DNA, the CDR3 is TGTGCCTGGAGTGTCAACAGCGGGTACACTGAAGCTTTCTTT. This chain connects TRBV30 to TRBJ1-1; no reliable D call. This CDR3 spans 14 amino acids. Between the trimmed V and J ends, which lost 0 bases and 3 bases, there was a span of 11 bases. Germline CDR1 reads GTSNPN; CDR2 reads SVGIG (reference sequence).

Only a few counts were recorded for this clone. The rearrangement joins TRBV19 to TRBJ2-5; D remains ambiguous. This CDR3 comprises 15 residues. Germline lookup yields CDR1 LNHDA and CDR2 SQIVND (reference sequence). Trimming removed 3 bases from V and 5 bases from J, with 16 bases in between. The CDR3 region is CASSIDSNRRETQYF. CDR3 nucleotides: TGTGCCAGTAGTATCGACTCCAATCGAAGGGAGACCCAGTACTTC.

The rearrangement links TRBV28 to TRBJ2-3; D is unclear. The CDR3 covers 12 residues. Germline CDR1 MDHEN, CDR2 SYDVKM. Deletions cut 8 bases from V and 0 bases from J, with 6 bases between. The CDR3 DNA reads TGTGCCAGCGACGGTAGCACAGATACGCAGTATTTT. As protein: CASDGSTDTQYF. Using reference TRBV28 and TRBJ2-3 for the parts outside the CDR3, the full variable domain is DVKVTQSSRYLVKRTGEKVFLECVQDMDHENMFWYRQDPGLGLRLIYFSYDVKMKEKGDIPEGYSVSREKKERFSLILESASTNQTSMYLCASDGSTDTQYFGPGTRLTVL.

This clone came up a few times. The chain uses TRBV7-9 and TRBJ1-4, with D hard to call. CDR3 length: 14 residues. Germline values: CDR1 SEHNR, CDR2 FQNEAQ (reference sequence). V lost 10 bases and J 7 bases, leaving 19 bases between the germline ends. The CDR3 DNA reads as TGTGCCATCGACTCGGGAGCGGCGCTTGAAAAACTGTTTTTT. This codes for CAIDSGAALEKLFF.

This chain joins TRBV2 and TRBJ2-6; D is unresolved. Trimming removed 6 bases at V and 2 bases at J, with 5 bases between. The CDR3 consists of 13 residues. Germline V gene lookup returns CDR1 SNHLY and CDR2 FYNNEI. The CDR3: CASSRAGANVLTF. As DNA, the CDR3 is TGTGCCAGCAGCCGGGCTGGGGCCAACGTCCTGACTTTC.

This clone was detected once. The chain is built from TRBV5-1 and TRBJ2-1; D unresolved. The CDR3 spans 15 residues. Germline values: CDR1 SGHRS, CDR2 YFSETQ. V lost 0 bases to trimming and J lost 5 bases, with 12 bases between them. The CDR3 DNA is TGCGCCAGCAGCTTGGAAGGAAGCTTCGACAATGAGCAGTTCTTC. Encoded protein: CASSLEGSFDNEQFF. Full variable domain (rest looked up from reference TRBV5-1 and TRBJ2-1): KAGVTQTPRYLIKTRGQQVTLSCSPISGHRSVSWYQQTPGQGLQFLFEYFSETQRNKGNFPGRFSGRQFSNSRSEMNVSTLELGDSALYLCASSLEGSFDNEQFFGPGTRLTVL.

The CDR3 spells CSVDPGLAYGYTF. The CDR3 bases are TGCAGCGTTGACCCGGGGCTGGCCTATGGCTACACCTTC. The J gene is TRBJ1-2, the V gene TRBV29-1; D perhaps matches TRBD1 (5 bases). The CDR3 loop spans 13 amino acids. Trimming took off 3 bases at V and 4 bases at J, with 12 bases between the two ends. Germline V gene data show CDR1 as SQVTM and CDR2 as ANQGSEA.

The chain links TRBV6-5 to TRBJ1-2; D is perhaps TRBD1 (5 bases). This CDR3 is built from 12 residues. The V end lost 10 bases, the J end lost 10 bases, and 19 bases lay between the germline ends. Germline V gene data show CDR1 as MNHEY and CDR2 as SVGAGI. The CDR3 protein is CAISTGGGLYTF. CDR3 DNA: TGTGCCATCTCTACCGGGGGAGGGCTCTACACCTTC.

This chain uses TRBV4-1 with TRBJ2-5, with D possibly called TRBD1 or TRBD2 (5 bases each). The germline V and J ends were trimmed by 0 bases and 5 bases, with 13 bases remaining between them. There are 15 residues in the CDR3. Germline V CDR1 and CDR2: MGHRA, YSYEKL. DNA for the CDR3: TGCGCCAGCAGCCAAGAGGGGACCCGAGGGGAGACCCAGTACTTC. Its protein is CASSQEGTRGETQYF.